A single sample gave rise to the 14 T cell receptor beta chains below, sequenced in a study of T cells in Graves' hyperthyroidism and ophthalmopathy (dated by TCRdb to between 2019 and 2020). Receptor amplification or capture employed multiplex PCR. The data were produced on an Illumina HiSeq 2000. TCR beta CDR3 regions were amplified from RNA transcripts. A first-round RT-PCR of the TCR CDR3 used the HTBI primer set with the Qiagen OneStep RT-PCR kit. In TCRdb, the public reads were trimmed at Q25 with fastp and aligned with MiXCR, with productive beta chains retained. Every entry covers one CDR3 protein and lists the most common genes and DNA from its rows. For this sample the table gives 400,000 or so distinct CDR3 sequences, of which about 16% were detected only once. The top ten constitute roughly 19% of the sample. What was sequenced was blood. The source is a woman aged 55-69 years with Graves' ophthalmopathy.

This clonotype was detected once. The chain is built from TRBV2 and TRBJ1-2; 12 bases line up with TRBD1. This CDR3 contains 15 residues. The germline gives CDR1 SNHLY, CDR2 FYNNEI. The V segment lost 6 bases and the J segment 8 bases; nucleotides outside the gene matches: 10. The DNA of the CDR3 is TGTGCCAGCAGCTTAACGGGACAGGGGGCTGGCGGCTACACCTTC. It encodes CASSLTGQGAGGYTF.

Concerning this clonotype: A read error may explain this, as a much larger clone is one base away. The chain has TRBV28 and TRBJ2-1, with TRBD2 matching 8 bases. CDR3 length equals 16 residues. Germline V gives CDR1 MDHEN, CDR2 SYDVKM. The CDR3 DNA reads TGTGCCAGCAGCACCGGGACTAGATACTCCTACAATGAGCAGTCCTTC. Amino acid sequence: CASSTGTRYSYNEQSF.

This clonotype was recorded many times. The genes are TRBV7-9 and TRBJ2-1; 7 nucleotides match TRBD2. Trimming removed 2 bases from V and 5 bases from J; junction bases left unmatched: 6. Germline CDR1 is SEHNR and CDR2 is FQNEAQ (reference sequence). This CDR3 spans 15 amino acids. This chain's CDR3 is CASSLFRLANNEQFF. In DNA form, the CDR3 reads TGTGCCAGCAGCTTATTTCGACTAGCCAACAATGAGCAGTTCTTC.

This clonotype was picked up many times. The J gene is TRBJ2-1, the V gene TRBV14; D not certain. CDR3 length: 13 amino acids. V lost 0 bases and J 4 bases, leaving 4 bases between the germline ends. Germline-derived CDR1 and CDR2 are SGHDN and FVKESK. The CDR3 DNA follows: TGTGCCAGCAGCCAAGAGGAGTACAATGAGCAGTTCTTC. It specifies CASSQEEYNEQFF.

The CDR3 here is CASSPDRIQETQYF. The DNA of the CDR3 is TGTGCCAGTAGTCCTGACAGGATCCAAGAGACCCAGTACTTC. The rearrangement links TRBV19 to TRBJ2-5, with D maybe TRBD1 (6 bases). This CDR3 is 14 amino acids long. From germline, CDR1 is LNHDA and CDR2 SQIVND (reference sequence). Trimming took off 5 bases at V and 1 base at J, with 11 bases between the two ends.

This clonotype was picked up many times. This chain links TRBV30 with TRBJ2-5; 7 bases match TRBD1. With V trimmed by 0 bases and J by 5 bases, 6 bases remained unmatched. The CDR3 runs 14 residues. CDR1 GTSNPN and CDR2 SVGIG come from the germline V gene (reference sequence). CDR3 region: CAWSVIGGGETQYF. The DNA for the CDR3 is TGTGCCTGGAGTGTAATAGGGGGCGGCGAGACCCAGTACTTC.

About this clonotype itself: One base away lies a much larger clone, so this may be a sequencing read error. V and J are TRBV27 and TRBJ1-2, with TRBD1 as a possible D gene (5 bases). The germline V gene has CDR1 MNHEY and CDR2 SMNVEV (reference sequence). This CDR3 spans 14 amino acids. Written as DNA, the CDR3 is TGTGCCAGCGGTTTAACAGGCCGGTTGGATGGCTACACCTTC. This encodes CASGLTGRLDGYTF.

The chain has TRBV10-2 and TRBJ1-2; D not certain. The CDR3 sequence is 12 residues long. Between the trimmed V and J ends, which lost 2 bases and 4 bases, there was a span of 5 bases. CDR1 and CDR2 from the germline V gene are WSHSY and SAAADI. CDR3 residues: CASSESSYGYTF. As DNA, the CDR3 is TGCGCCAGCAGTGAGAGTAGCTATGGCTACACCTTC.

The sample holds many counts of this clonotype. The chain recombines TRBV9 with TRBJ2-5, with TRBD2 matching over 9 bases. The CDR3 is 16 residues long. Germline V gene sequence: CDR1 SGDLS, CDR2 YYNGEE. The junction had 5 bases not matched to a gene; V was cut back by 0 bases and J by 2 bases. The CDR3 protein is CASSVASGRSQETQYF. Here the CDR3 DNA reads TGTGCCAGCAGCGTAGCAAGCGGGAGGAGTCAAGAGACCCAGTACTTC.

The table lists this clonotype with many counts. V usage is TRBV3-1 and J usage is TRBJ2-5; 10 positions agree with TRBD1. The CDR3 length is 16 residues. With V trimmed by 5 bases and J by 5 bases, 11 bases remained unmatched. Germline V gene sequence: CDR1 LGHDT, CDR2 YNNKEL (reference sequence). The CDR3 is CASSSLIADRGETQYF. CDR3 DNA sequence: TGTGCCAGCAGCTCACTTATCGCGGACAGGGGGGAGACCCAGTACTTC.

Ten or more counts support this clonotype. V and J are TRBV2 and TRBJ2-1; no definite D call. CDR1 and CDR2 (germline): SNHLY, FYNNEI. The CDR3 covers 15 residues. Between the trimmed V and J ends, which lost 8 bases and 5 bases, there was a span of 19 bases. The CDR3 is CASSPLPTTNNEQFF. CDR3 sequence (DNA): TGTGCCAGCTCCCCTCTCCCAACTACAAACAATGAGCAGTTCTTC.

The chain recombines TRBV6-1 with TRBJ2-5; D unclear. The V gene lost 6 bases and the J gene lost 3 bases, with 11 bases spanning the gap. This CDR3 comprises 13 residues. Germline values: CDR1 MNHNS, CDR2 SASEGT. CDR3 protein: CASSSWYEETQYF. CDR3 nucleotide sequence: TGTGCCAGCAGCTCTTGGTACGAAGAGACCCAGTACTTC.

This clonotype turned up a few times. The chain employs TRBV29-1 and TRBJ1-2; no definite D call. Germline lookup yields CDR1 SQVTM and CDR2 ANQGSEA. The CDR3 sequence is 12 residues long. V lost 6 bases, J lost 0 bases, and 8 bases lay in between. In DNA, the CDR3 is TGCAGCGTCGAACAGACTAACTATGGCTACACCTTC. This gives the protein CSVEQTNYGYTF. The complete variable domain, with remaining parts taken from reference TRBV29-1 and TRBJ1-2, reads SAVISQKPSRDICQRGTSLTIQCQVDSQVTMMFWYRQQPGQSLTLIATANQGSEATYESGFVIDKFPISRPNLTFSTLTVSNMSPEDSSIYLCSVEQTNYGYTFGSGTRLTVV.

J is TRBJ2-6 and V is TRBV24-1; 7 bases agree with TRBD1. The CDR3 length is 19 residues. V lost 3 bases and J lost 2; bases outside the gene matches: 12. Per germline, CDR1 KGHDR and CDR2 SFDVKD. As DNA, the CDR3 is TGTGCCACCAGTGATCCTATACAGGGGACCGGCGCTGGGGCCAACGTCCTGACTTTC. Protein: CATSDPIQGTGAGANVLTF.